These 16 T cell receptor beta chains were all obtained from the same sample, sequenced in a study of monozygotic twins with inflammatory bowel disease. TCRdb reanalyzed the 5' RACE reads and collapses them to one entry per CDR3 protein, without DNA. With about 420,000 distinct CDR3 sequences in the sample, the ten largest clones hold under 3%. Input material: blood. The source of these receptors is a human donor with ulcerative colitis or Crohn's disease, or a healthy co-twin of an affected twin (not recorded which).

CDR3 protein: CASSLGGGRVRNTEAFF. The V call is TRBV5-1, the J call TRBJ1-1; as DNA is missing, the TRBD1 call by TCRdb cannot be tested. Per germline, CDR1 SGHRS and CDR2 YFSETQ. The CDR3 runs 17 residues.

CDR3: CASRLTSGLITDTQYF. The J gene is TRBJ2-3, the V gene TRBV19; TCRdb names TRBD2, which stays unverified in the absence of DNA. Germline values: CDR1 LNHDA, CDR2 SQIVND (reference sequence). This CDR3 is built from 16 residues. Complete variable domain (other parts from reference TRBV19 and TRBJ2-3): DGGITQSPKYLFRKEGQNVTLSCEQNLNHDAMYWYRQDPGQGLRLIYYSQIVNDFQKGDIAEGYSVSREKKESFPLTVTSAQKNPTAFYLCASRLTSGLITDTQYFGPGTRLTVL.

The J gene is TRBJ2-7, the V gene TRBV6-5; the TCRdb D gene call, TRBD1, has no DNA to confirm it. CDR1 MNHEY and CDR2 SVGAGI come from the germline V gene. The CDR3 totals 15 residues. CDR3 sequence reads: CASSYDAGEMNEQYF.

The V gene is TRBV5-1, the J gene TRBJ2-5; absent DNA, TCRdb's TRBD1 call cannot be checked. From germline, CDR1 is SGHRS and CDR2 YFSETQ. The CDR3 covers 14 residues. The CDR3 sequence is CASSYGQLQETQYF.

The CDR3 sequence: CASSPGPTRTTEAFF. The chain couples TRBV3-1 to TRBJ1-1; TCRdb outputs TRBD1, but without DNA this stays unchecked. This CDR3 spans 15 amino acids. Germline V gene data show CDR1 as LGHDT and CDR2 as YNNKEL (reference sequence). Filled out from reference TRBV3-1 and TRBJ1-1, the complete variable domain reads DTAVSQTPKYLVTQMGNDKSIKCEQNLGHDTMYWYKQDSKKFLKIMFSYNNKELIINETVPNRFSPKSPDKAHLNLHINSLELGDSAVYFCASSPGPTRTTEAFFGQGTRLTVV.

CDR3 protein: CASTFTSGSWGTDTQYF. The V gene is TRBV7-9, the J gene TRBJ2-3; absent DNA, TCRdb's TRBD2 call cannot be checked. The CDR3 loop spans 17 amino acids. Germline CDR1 is SEHNR and CDR2 is FQNEAQ (reference sequence).

The V gene is TRBV28, the J gene TRBJ1-2; TCRdb's D call, TRBD1, is unchecked because there is no DNA. The germline gives CDR1 MDHEN, CDR2 SYDVKM. The CDR3 has 15 amino acids. This CDR3 reads CASSAYGTGLYGYTF.

The chain couples TRBV28 to TRBJ2-3. The CDR3 loop spans 17 amino acids. CDR1 and CDR2 from the germline V gene are MDHEN and SYDVKM. The CDR3 sequence: CASSLRLGRSEPDTQYF. The variable domain in full, completed from reference TRBV28 and TRBJ2-3, reads DVKVTQSSRYLVKRTGEKVFLECVQDMDHENMFWYRQDPGLGLRLIYFSYDVKMKEKGDIPEGYSVSREKKERFSLILESASTNQTSMYLCASSLRLGRSEPDTQYFGPGTRLTVL.

The rearrangement links TRBV19 to TRBJ1-2; TCRdb's assignment of TRBD1 cannot be checked, as there is no DNA. CDR1 and CDR2 (germline): LNHDA, SQIVND (reference sequence). This CDR3 contains 13 residues. The CDR3 protein is CASSHPDARGYTF.

V usage is TRBV28 and J usage is TRBJ1-5. CDR1 and CDR2 (germline): MDHEN, SYDVKM. The CDR3 is 17 amino acids. CDR3 sequence: CASSQAKWRIGNQPQHF.

V usage is TRBV7-9 and J usage is TRBJ1-1; TCRdb's D gene call, TRBD1, goes unchecked for lack of DNA. In germline, CDR1 is SEHNR, CDR2 FQNEAQ (reference sequence). The CDR3 length is 16 residues. CDR3 sequence: CASSLGVRGQGAEAFF.

The chain has TRBV5-1 and TRBJ2-3; TCRdb's D gene call, TRBD2, goes unchecked for lack of DNA. The CDR3 extends over 17 amino acids. Germline CDR1 reads SGHRS; CDR2 reads YFSETQ. This CDR3 is CASSLVLAGGGADTQYF.

V is TRBV5-1 and J is TRBJ2-5; with no DNA, the TCRdb D assignment of TRBD1 cannot be verified. CDR3 length: 15 residues. Germline loops: CDR1 SGHRS, CDR2 YFSETQ. The CDR3 loop reads CASSFQDGPGETQYF.

The chain uses TRBV20-1 and TRBJ1-1. From germline, CDR1 is DFQATT and CDR2 SNEGSKA (reference sequence). This CDR3 contains 13 residues. The CDR3 is CSATVTVNTEAFF.

V is TRBV15 and J is TRBJ2-7; as DNA is missing, the TRBD2 call by TCRdb cannot be tested. Germline V gene sequence: CDR1 LNHNV, CDR2 YYDKDF (reference sequence). The CDR3 extends over 14 amino acids. CDR3 protein: CATSRAGGAYEQYF.

The chain combines TRBV20-1 with TRBJ1-2; TCRdb's D call, TRBD1, is unchecked because there is no DNA. The CDR3 is made up of 13 amino acids. CDR1 DFQATT and CDR2 SNEGSKA come from the germline V gene (reference sequence). Here the CDR3 reads CSASRQGANGYTF.